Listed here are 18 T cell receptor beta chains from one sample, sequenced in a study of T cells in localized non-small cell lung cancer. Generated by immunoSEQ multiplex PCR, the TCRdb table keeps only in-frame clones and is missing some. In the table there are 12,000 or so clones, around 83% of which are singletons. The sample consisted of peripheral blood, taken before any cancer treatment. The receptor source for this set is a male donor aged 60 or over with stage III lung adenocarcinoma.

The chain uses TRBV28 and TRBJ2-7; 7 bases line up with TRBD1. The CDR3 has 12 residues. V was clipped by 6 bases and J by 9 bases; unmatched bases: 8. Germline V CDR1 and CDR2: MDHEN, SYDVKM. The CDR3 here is CASSPLGGSQYF. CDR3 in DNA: TGTGCCAGCAGCCCCCTAGGGGGCTCGCAGTACTTC. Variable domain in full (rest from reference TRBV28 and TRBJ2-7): DVKVTQSSRYLVKRTGEKVFLECVQDMDHENMFWYRQDPGLGLRLIYFSYDVKMKEKGDIPEGYSVSREKKERFSLILESASTNQTSMYLCASSPLGGSQYFGPGTRLTVT.

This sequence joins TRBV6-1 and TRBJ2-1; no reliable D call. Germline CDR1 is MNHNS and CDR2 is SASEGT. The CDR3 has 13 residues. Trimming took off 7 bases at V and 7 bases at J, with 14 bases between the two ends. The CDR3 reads CASTWPPRNEQFF. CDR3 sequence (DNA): TGTGCCAGCACTTGGCCCCCAAGGAATGAGCAGTTCTTC.

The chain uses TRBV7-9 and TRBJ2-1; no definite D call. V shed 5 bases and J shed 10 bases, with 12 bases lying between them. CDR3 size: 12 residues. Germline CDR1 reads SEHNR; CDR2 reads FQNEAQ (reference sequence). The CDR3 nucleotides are TGTGCCAGCAGCGGCACTGTGAAGGAGCAGTTCTTC. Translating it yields CASSGTVKEQFF.

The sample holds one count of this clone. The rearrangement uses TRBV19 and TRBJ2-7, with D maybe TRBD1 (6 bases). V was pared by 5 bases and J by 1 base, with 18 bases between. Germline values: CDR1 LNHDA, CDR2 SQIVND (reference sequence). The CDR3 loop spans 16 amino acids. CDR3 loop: CASSPRTGSFSYEQYF. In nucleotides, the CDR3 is TGTGCCAGTAGTCCCCGAACAGGGTCATTTTCCTACGAGCAGTACTTC.

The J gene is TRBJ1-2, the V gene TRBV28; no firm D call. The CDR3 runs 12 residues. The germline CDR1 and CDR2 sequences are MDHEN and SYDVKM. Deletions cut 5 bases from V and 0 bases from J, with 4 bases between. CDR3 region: CASSLANYGYTF. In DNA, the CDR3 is TGTGCCAGCAGTCTAGCTAACTATGGCTACACCTTC.

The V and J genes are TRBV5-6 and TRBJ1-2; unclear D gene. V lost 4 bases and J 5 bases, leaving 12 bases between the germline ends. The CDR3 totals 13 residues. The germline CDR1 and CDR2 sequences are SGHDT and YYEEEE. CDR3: CASSSSRSYGYTF. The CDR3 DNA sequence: TGTGCCAGCAGCAGTAGTAGGTCGTATGGCTACACCTTC.

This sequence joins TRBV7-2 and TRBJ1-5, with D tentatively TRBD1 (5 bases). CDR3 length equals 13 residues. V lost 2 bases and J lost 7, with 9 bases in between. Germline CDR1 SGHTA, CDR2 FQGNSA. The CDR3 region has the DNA TGTGCCAGCAGCTTACTCGGGGACCAGCCCCAGCATTTT. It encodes CASSLLGDQPQHF.

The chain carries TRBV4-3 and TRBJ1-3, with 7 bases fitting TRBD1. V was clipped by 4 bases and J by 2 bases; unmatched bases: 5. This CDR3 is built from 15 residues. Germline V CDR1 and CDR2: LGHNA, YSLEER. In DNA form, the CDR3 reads TGCGCCAGCAGCCCCCACAGGGGAGCTGGAAACACCATATATTTT. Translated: CASSPHRGAGNTIYF.

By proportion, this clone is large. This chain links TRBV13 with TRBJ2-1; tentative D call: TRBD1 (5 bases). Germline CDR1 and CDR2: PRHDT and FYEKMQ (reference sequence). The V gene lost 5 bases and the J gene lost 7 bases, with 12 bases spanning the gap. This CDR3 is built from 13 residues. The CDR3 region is CASSLAGSNEQFF. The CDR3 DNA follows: TGTGCCAGCAGCCTGGCAGGGTCAAATGAGCAGTTCTTC.

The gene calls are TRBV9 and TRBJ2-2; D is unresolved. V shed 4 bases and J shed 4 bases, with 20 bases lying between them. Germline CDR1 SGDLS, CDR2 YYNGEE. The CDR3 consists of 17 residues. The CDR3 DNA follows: TGTGCCAGCAGCTCGACGCGGTCTGGGAACCCCACCGGGGAGCTGTTTTTT. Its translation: CASSSTRSGNPTGELFF.

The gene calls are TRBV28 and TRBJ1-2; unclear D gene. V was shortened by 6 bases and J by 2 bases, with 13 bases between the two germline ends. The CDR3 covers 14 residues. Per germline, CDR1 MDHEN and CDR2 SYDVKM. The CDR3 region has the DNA TGTGCCAGCAGCAAACTTGGACGGAACTATGGCTACACCTTC. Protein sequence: CASSKLGRNYGYTF.

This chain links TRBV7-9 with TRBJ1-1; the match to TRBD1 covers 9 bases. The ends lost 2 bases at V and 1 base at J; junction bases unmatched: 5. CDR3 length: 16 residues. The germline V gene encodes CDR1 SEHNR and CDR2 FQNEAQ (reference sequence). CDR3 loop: CASSLQGQGSNTEAFF. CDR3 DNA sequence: TGTGCCAGCAGCTTACAAGGACAGGGGTCGAACACTGAAGCTTTCTTT.

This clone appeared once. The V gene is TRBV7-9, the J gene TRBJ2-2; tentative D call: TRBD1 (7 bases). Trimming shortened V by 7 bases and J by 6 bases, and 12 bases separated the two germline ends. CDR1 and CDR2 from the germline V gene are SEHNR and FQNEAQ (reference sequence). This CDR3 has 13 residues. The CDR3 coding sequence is TGTGCCAGCATGGAGGGGGCTCCCGGGGAGCTGTTTTTT. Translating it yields CASMEGAPGELFF.

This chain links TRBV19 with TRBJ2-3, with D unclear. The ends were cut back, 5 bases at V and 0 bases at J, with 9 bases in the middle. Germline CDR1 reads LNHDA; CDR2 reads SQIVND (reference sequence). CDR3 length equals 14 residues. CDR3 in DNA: TGTGCCAGTAGTGCCGGACCCAGCACAGATACGCAGTATTTT. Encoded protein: CASSAGPSTDTQYF.

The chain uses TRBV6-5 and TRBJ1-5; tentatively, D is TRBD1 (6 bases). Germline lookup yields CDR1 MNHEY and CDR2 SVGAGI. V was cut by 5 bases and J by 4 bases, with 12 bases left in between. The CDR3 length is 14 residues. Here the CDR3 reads CASSPGQKNQPQHF. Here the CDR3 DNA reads TGTGCCAGCAGTCCTGGACAGAAGAATCAGCCCCAGCATTTT.

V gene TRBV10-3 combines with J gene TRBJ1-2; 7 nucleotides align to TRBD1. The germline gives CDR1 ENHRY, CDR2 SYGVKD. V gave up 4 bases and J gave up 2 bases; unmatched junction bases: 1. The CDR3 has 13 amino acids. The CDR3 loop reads CAISVRGNYGYTF. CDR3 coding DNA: TGTGCCATCAGTGTCAGGGGGAACTATGGCTACACCTTC.

This chain's CDR3 is CASSYLGTRGGAGLTVDTQYF. Here the CDR3 DNA reads TGCGCCAGCAGCTATCTTGGGACTCGCGGGGGGGCGGGATTGACGGTAGATACGCAGTATTTT. The chain employs TRBV4-1 and TRBJ2-3, with 9 bases aligning to TRBD2. After removal of 5 bases from V and 5 bases from J, the junction contained 26 bases not matched to a gene. The CDR3 is 21 amino acids. Germline V gives CDR1 MGHRA, CDR2 YSYEKL.

CDR3 residues: CASSRNYGYTF. The CDR3, as DNA: TGTGCCAGCAGCCGGAACTATGGCTACACCTTC. This chain links TRBV7-2 with TRBJ1-2; no firm D call. The germline CDR1 and CDR2 sequences are SGHTA and FQGNSA. This CDR3 is built from 11 residues. V lost 5 bases and J lost 2, with 3 bases in between.